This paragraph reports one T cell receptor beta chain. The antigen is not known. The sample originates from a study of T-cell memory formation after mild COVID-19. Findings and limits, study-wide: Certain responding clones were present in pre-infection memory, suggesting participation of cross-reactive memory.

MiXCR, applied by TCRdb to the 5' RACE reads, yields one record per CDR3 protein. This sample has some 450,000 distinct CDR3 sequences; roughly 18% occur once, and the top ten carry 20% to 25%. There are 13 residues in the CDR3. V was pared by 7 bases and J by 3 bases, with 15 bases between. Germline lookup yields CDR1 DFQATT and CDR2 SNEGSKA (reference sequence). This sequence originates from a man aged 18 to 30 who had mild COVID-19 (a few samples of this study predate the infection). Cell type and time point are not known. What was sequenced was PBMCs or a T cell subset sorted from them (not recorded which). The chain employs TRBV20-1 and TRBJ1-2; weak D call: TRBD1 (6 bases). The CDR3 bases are TGCAGTGGGCCCCGTGGGGGCGACTATGGCTACACCTTC. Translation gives CSGPRGGDYGYTF.